The next 20 T cell receptor beta chains were all read from a single sample in a study of blood T cell repertoires in COVID-19. Data came from immunoSEQ multiplex PCR; TCRdb stores just in-frame clones and leaves some out. The repertoire holds around 60,000 clones, with 70% to 90% as singletons. Source material: peripheral blood. The source is an older woman with active COVID-19.

This clone appeared once. The chain is built from TRBV5-1 and TRBJ2-1; 12 bases align to TRBD2. The trim removed 4 bases at V and 5 bases at J, leaving 10 bases unmatched. This CDR3 is built from 17 residues. Germline V lookup: CDR1 SGHRS, CDR2 YFSETQ. For the CDR3, the DNA is TGCGCCAGCAGCCCTCAGACTAGCGGGGGCCTAAACAATGAGCAGTTCTTC. Protein sequence: CASSPQTSGGLNNEQFF.

This clone was seen a handful of times. V and J are TRBV5-4 and TRBJ1-2; TRBD1 aligns across 7 bases. This CDR3 contains 13 residues. Looked up from germline, CDR1 is SGHNT and CDR2 is YYREEE (reference sequence). V trimming: 2 bases; J trimming: 3 bases; junction bases outside the gene matches: 1. Written as DNA, the CDR3 is TGTGCCAGCAGCTTCAGGGGGGACTATGGCTACACCTTC. Translation: CASSFRGDYGYTF.

The chain joins TRBV15 to TRBJ1-2; D is unclear. This CDR3 spans 14 amino acids. CDR1 LNHNV and CDR2 YYDKDF come from the germline V gene (reference sequence). Trimming left V 2 bases short and J 0 bases short, with 7 bases between. The CDR3, as DNA: TGTGCCACCAGCAGATCTCCGGCTAACTATGGCTACACCTTC. Translating gives CATSRSPANYGYTF.

This clone was seen a few times. The chain combines TRBV6-6 with TRBJ1-1; D gene unclear. Germline loops: CDR1 MNHNY, CDR2 SVGAGI (reference sequence). V shed 6 bases and J shed 1 base, with 12 bases lying between them. This CDR3 is 14 amino acids long. The DNA of the CDR3 is TGTGCCAGCAGCACCTACCTCACGAACACTGAAGCTTTCTTT. It codes for CASSTYLTNTEAFF.

The V and J genes are TRBV5-4 and TRBJ2-3; D possibly corresponds to TRBD1 (5 bases). This CDR3 has 15 amino acids. CDR1 SGHNT and CDR2 YYREEE come from the germline V gene (reference sequence). V dropped 1 base and J dropped 3 bases, with 12 bases sitting between them. In DNA, the CDR3 is TGTGCCAGCAGCTTGTTCAAAGGGGTGACAGATACGCAGTATTTT. Translation gives CASSLFKGVTDTQYF.

The chain links TRBV6-5 to TRBJ2-3; TRBD1 aligns across 7 bases. This CDR3 has 14 residues. Unmatched junction bases numbered 5, after V lost 8 bases and J lost 0 bases. Germline V gene lookup returns CDR1 MNHEY and CDR2 SVGAGI. This CDR3 is CASGDRASTDTQYF. The CDR3 DNA sequence: TGTGCCAGCGGAGACAGGGCGAGCACAGATACGCAGTATTTT.

The chain joins TRBV29-1 to TRBJ1-2, with no clear D. Trimming took 7 bases from V and 8 from J, leaving 17 bases between them. CDR3 size: 12 residues. Germline V gene sequence: CDR1 SQVTM, CDR2 ANQGSEA. CDR3 in DNA: TGCAGCGCTTCTAAAGGTGGGGAGGGCTACACCTTC. Residues: CSASKGGEGYTF.

The chain carries TRBV7-9 and TRBJ1-1, with D unclear. Between the trimmed V and J ends, which lost 1 base and 9 bases, there was a span of 15 bases. This CDR3 is 14 amino acids long. The V gene's germline CDR1 is SEHNR and CDR2 FQNEAQ (reference sequence). The CDR3 sequence is CASSLEGRTHKAFF. The CDR3 nucleotides read TGTGCCAGCAGCTTAGAAGGGCGGACTCACAAAGCTTTCTTT. Complete variable domain (other parts from reference TRBV7-9 and TRBJ1-1): DTGVSQNPRHKITKRGQNVTFRCDPISEHNRLYWYRQTLGQGPEFLTYFQNEAQLEKSRLLSDRFSAERPKGSFSTLEIQRTEQGDSAMYLCASSLEGRTHKAFFGQGTRLTVV.

The chain has TRBV1 and TRBJ2-1; TRBD2, as called in the table, went unchecked against the DNA. TRBV1 is a documented pseudogene. This CDR3 is built from 17 residues. In DNA, the CDR3 is TGCACCAGCAGCCCCCCCCTCAGCGGGGGAGCCTACAATGAGCAGTTCTTC. Translating gives CTSSPPLSGGAYNEQFF.

This rearrangement joins TRBV6-2 or TRBV6-3 to TRBJ1-5; possibly TRBD1 for D (5 bases). From germline, CDR1 is MNHEY and CDR2 SVGEGT. V was clipped by 4 bases and J by 3 bases, with 16 bases between them. The CDR3 runs 16 residues. CDR3 in DNA: TGTGCCAGCAGTTTAATCCCGCAGGGCCCCAATCAGCCCCAGCATTTT. It specifies CASSLIPQGPNQPQHF.

The chain couples TRBV9 to TRBJ2-1; a possible D gene is TRBD1 (6 bases). Germline assignment: CDR1 SGDLS and CDR2 YYNGEE. The CDR3 runs to 15 residues. The V and J ends lost 0 bases and 6 bases respectively, with 13 bases between them. The DNA for the CDR3 is TGTGCCAGCAGCGTAGGGCAGGGGTTGGTCAATGAGCAGTTCTTC. Translating gives CASSVGQGLVNEQFF.

J is TRBJ2-7 and V is TRBV4-1; D might be TRBD1 (5 bases). The CDR3 runs 14 residues. V dropped 1 base and J dropped 4 bases, with 11 bases sitting between them. Germline CDR1 and CDR2: MGHRA and YSYEKL. The CDR3 coding sequence is TGCGCCAGCAGCCAAGGGGCAGGGTTGTACGAGCAGTACTTC. Translating gives CASSQGAGLYEQYF.

The V gene is TRBV4-1, the J gene TRBJ2-1, with D possibly TRBD2 on 7 matching bases. The CDR3 loop spans 12 amino acids. The germline gives CDR1 MGHRA, CDR2 YSYEKL. Between the trimmed V and J ends, which lost 3 bases and 12 bases, there was a span of 12 bases. Written as DNA, the CDR3 is TGCGCCAGCAGCCACGGGGGGCCAGGGCAGTTCTTC. Translating gives CASSHGGPGQFF.

V and J are TRBV29-1 and TRBJ2-3; D is perhaps TRBD1 (6 bases). Trimming removed 7 bases from V and 4 bases from J, with 12 bases in between. The CDR3 is 12 amino acids. Germline V gives CDR1 SQVTM, CDR2 ANQGSEA. The CDR3 loop is CSAARGSDTQYF. The DNA for the CDR3 is TGCAGCGCCGCCAGGGGCTCAGATACGCAGTATTTT.

This chain joins TRBV21-1 and TRBJ1-6. TRBV21-1 is a documented pseudogene. The CDR3 length is 18 residues. The CDR3: CASSKARVLSSYNSPLHF. The CDR3 DNA reads TGTGCCAGCAGCAAAGCACGAGTGCTAAGCTCCTATAATTCACCCCTCCACTTT.

V usage is TRBV10-3 and J usage is TRBJ1-2, with D perhaps TRBD1 (5 bases). V lost 2 bases and J 8 bases, leaving 6 bases between the germline ends. This CDR3 has 11 residues. Germline loops: CDR1 ENHRY, CDR2 SYGVKD. CDR3 in DNA: TGTGCCATCAGTGAGGCAGGGGGCTACACCTTC. Translation: CAISEAGGYTF.

The chain carries TRBV29-1 and TRBJ1-6; 9 nucleotides agree with TRBD1. V lost 6 bases, J lost 4 bases, and 1 base stayed unmatched. The CDR3 covers 13 residues. Germline CDR1 SQVTM, CDR2 ANQGSEA. The CDR3 loop reads CSVGQGYNSPLHF. DNA for the CDR3: TGCAGCGTAGGACAGGGGTATAATTCACCCCTCCACTTT. The full variable domain, with the rest looked up from reference TRBV29-1 and TRBJ1-6, is SAVISQKPSRDICQRGTSLTIQCQVDSQVTMMFWYRQQPGQSLTLIATANQGSEATYESGFVIDKFPISRPNLTFSTLTVSNMSPEDSSIYLCSVGQGYNSPLHFGNGTRLTVT.

The chain joins TRBV5-6 to TRBJ1-6; 12 bases fit TRBD1. Germline V gives CDR1 SGHDT, CDR2 YYEEEE. The CDR3 has 16 residues. J lost 8 bases, V lost 2 bases, and 5 bases had no gene match. The CDR3 sequence: CASSFRDRGPDSPLHF. DNA for the CDR3: TGTGCCAGCAGCTTCCGGGACAGGGGGCCGGATTCACCCCTCCACTTT.

As DNA, the CDR3 is TGTGCCAGCAGTAAATACAGGGGTAGCTACGAGCAGTACTTC. Amino acids: CASSKYRGSYEQYF. The genes are TRBV27 and TRBJ2-7, with 7 nucleotides matching TRBD1. This CDR3 has 14 residues. The germline V gene has CDR1 MNHEY and CDR2 SMNVEV (reference sequence). V shed 5 bases and J 3 bases; nucleotides not matched to a gene: 7.

CDR3 sequence reads: CAGTGGRNTEAFF. CDR3 coding DNA: TGTGCCGGGACCGGGGGACGGAACACTGAAGCTTTCTTT. V and J are TRBV2 and TRBJ1-1; D is perhaps TRBD1 (5 bases). CDR1 SNHLY and CDR2 FYNNEI come from the germline V gene. The length of the CDR3 is 13 residues. V was trimmed by 11 bases and J by 1 base, leaving 14 bases between them.